This entry lists 20 T cell receptor beta chains sequenced from one sample in a study of T cell responses to AZD1222 COVID-19 vaccine (dated by TCRdb to about 2021). Library preparation was by the immunoSEQ multiplex PCR assay. TCRdb limited this immuneACCESS table to in-frame rearrangements with V and J called. A share of clones is missing; checked studies link under half to unresolved V genes, and the rest is unexplained. This sample has some 99,000 clones in its table, and approximately 91% of those were observed once. Roughly 15% of the sample is taken by the ten largest. The time point label on this specimen signifies: about 28 days (+/-7) after the second vaccine dose. The input for sequencing was peripheral blood, taken 28 days after the second AZD1222 dose. The receptors were gathered from an adult who received the AZD1222 COVID-19 vaccine.

The chain carries TRBV28 and TRBJ2-3; either TRBD1 or TRBD2 may fit D (5 bases each). This CDR3 comprises 14 residues. The germline V gene has CDR1 MDHEN and CDR2 SYDVKM. The germline V and J ends were trimmed by 9 bases and 3 bases, with 16 bases remaining between them. CDR3 sequence (DNA): TGTGCCAGTCACGGGGCTAGAAGGACAGATACGCAGTATTTT. Its protein product is CASHGARRTDTQYF.

The chain employs TRBV15 and TRBJ1-5, with TRBD1 as a possible D gene (6 bases). The V gene lost 4 bases and the J gene lost 6 bases, with 16 bases spanning the gap. Germline CDR1 reads LNHNV; CDR2 reads YYDKDF (reference sequence). This CDR3 region has 15 residues. CDR3: CATSIYRDGGQPQHF. DNA for the CDR3: TGTGCCACCAGCATCTACAGGGACGGTGGTCAGCCCCAGCATTTT.

The chain combines TRBV19 with TRBJ1-4; D possibly corresponds to TRBD1 (5 bases). Per the germline V gene, CDR1 is LNHDA and CDR2 is SQIVND (reference sequence). Trimming left V 6 bases short and J 7 bases short, with 15 bases between. The CDR3 has 14 amino acids. CDR3 region: CASSPQGRTEKLFF. CDR3 coding DNA: TGTGCCAGTAGCCCCCAGGGCAGAACTGAAAAACTGTTTTTT.

The chain combines TRBV18 with TRBJ2-5, with D possibly being TRBD2 (6 bases). The CDR3 covers 16 residues. Germline V gene lookup returns CDR1 KGHSH and CDR2 LQKENI. V lost 0 bases to trimming and J lost 4 bases, with 15 bases between them. The CDR3 reads CASSPPGSRGSETQYF. CDR3 nucleotide sequence: TGTGCCAGCTCACCACCGGGCTCCCGGGGGTCAGAGACCCAGTACTTC.

This clone was counted between two and nine times. The chain has TRBV27 and TRBJ2-7; perhaps TRBD1 as D (6 bases). V was clipped by 2 bases and J by 7 bases, with 15 bases between them. The CDR3 has 14 amino acids. CDR1 is MNHEY, CDR2 SMNVEV, per germline (reference sequence). CDR3 amino acids: CASSLEQGFREQYF. The CDR3 DNA follows: TGTGCCAGCAGTTTAGAACAGGGCTTCAGGGAGCAGTACTTC.

The chain employs TRBV7-6 and TRBJ2-7; 8 bases are a match to TRBD2. The V gene's germline CDR1 is SGHVS and CDR2 FNYEAQ. Unmatched junction bases numbered 2, after V lost 0 bases and J lost 7 bases. The CDR3 length is 13 residues. The DNA of the CDR3 is TGTGCCAGCAGCTTAGCGGCGGGGGGAGAGCAGTACTTC. Residues: CASSLAAGGEQYF.

The V gene is TRBV6-5, the J gene TRBJ2-6; D is undetermined. The CDR3 spans 14 residues. The V gene lost 6 bases and the J gene lost 2 bases, with 8 bases spanning the gap. From germline, CDR1 is MNHEY and CDR2 SVGAGI. The CDR3 is CASRISTGANVLTF. In DNA form, the CDR3 reads TGTGCCAGCAGAATTTCTACTGGGGCCAACGTCCTGACTTTC.

Remarks on this clone: Other DNA sequences in the sample encode the same CDR3. The chain joins TRBV29-1 to TRBJ2-7; perhaps TRBD1 as D (5 bases). The CDR3 consists of 12 residues. Trimming cost V 1 base and J 3 bases, with 7 bases left between them. Germline V gene lookup returns CDR1 SQVTM and CDR2 ANQGSEA. DNA for the CDR3: TGCAGCGTTGAAGGGCAGGGCTACGAGCAGTACTTC. It specifies CSVEGQGYEQYF.

The chain is built from TRBV6-2 or TRBV6-3 and TRBJ2-3; 10 bases are shared with TRBD2. V shed 2 bases, J shed 8 bases, and the junction held 10 bases outside the gene matches. Looked up from germline, CDR1 is MNHEY and CDR2 is SVGEGT. The CDR3 is made up of 16 amino acids. The CDR3 here is CASSYALAGPAGTQYF. CDR3 sequence (DNA): TGTGCCAGCAGTTACGCACTAGCGGGGCCCGCGGGTACGCAGTATTTT.

V is TRBV5-1 and J is TRBJ2-7; 12 bases align to TRBD2. Germline V gives CDR1 SGHRS, CDR2 YFSETQ. This CDR3 is 15 amino acids long. Losses at the gene ends were 4 bases for V and 5 bases for J; bases not matched to a gene: 7. CDR3 coding DNA: TGCGCCAGCAGCCGATCTAGCGGGAGGGGTCACGAGCAGTACTTC. It yields the protein CASSRSSGRGHEQYF.

V gene TRBV6-5 combines with J gene TRBJ1-6; D unclear. The germline gives CDR1 MNHEY, CDR2 SVGAGI. CDR3 length equals 16 residues. The germline V and J ends were trimmed by 0 bases and 5 bases, with 11 bases remaining between them. Here the CDR3 DNA reads TGTGCCAGCAGTTACTCGTCTGGGTCGAATAATTCACCCCTCCACTTT. Translating gives CASSYSSGSNNSPLHF.

This chain uses TRBV19 with TRBJ1-1; D unresolved. Trimming pared 8 bases from V and 1 base from J, leaving 8 bases between. This CDR3 has 12 amino acids. CDR1 is LNHDA and CDR2 is SQIVND in the germline V gene (reference sequence). The CDR3 protein is CASFSENTEAFF. CDR3 sequence (DNA): TGTGCCAGTTTCTCAGAGAACACTGAAGCTTTCTTT.

This chain connects TRBV27 to TRBJ1-1; D may be TRBD1 (5 bases). From germline, CDR1 is MNHEY and CDR2 SMNVEV (reference sequence). The CDR3 sequence is 16 residues long. V lost 6 bases to trimming and J lost 0 bases, with 17 bases between them. The DNA of the CDR3 is TGTGCCAGCAGCCGAGACAGTGCGGGCGTGAACACTGAAGCTTTCTTT. This translates into CASSRDSAGVNTEAFF.

This chain links TRBV3-1 (or the pseudogene TRBV3-2) with TRBJ1-1, with 12 bases fitting TRBD1. In germline, CDR1 is LGHDT, CDR2 YNNKEL (reference sequence). The J segment lost 5 bases and the V segment lost 7 bases, leaving 8 bases of the junction unmatched. The CDR3 is 15 residues long. This CDR3 reads CASTLEGQGATEAFF. The CDR3 DNA reads TGTGCCAGCACCCTCGAGGGACAGGGGGCGACTGAAGCTTTCTTT.

The V gene is TRBV4-1, the J gene TRBJ1-4; D is unclear. CDR3 length equals 14 residues. Germline values: CDR1 MGHRA, CDR2 YSYEKL. Trimming removed 6 bases at V and 12 bases at J, with 20 bases between. CDR3 DNA sequence: TGCGCCAGCAGTCGGACCGACGATAACACCCAACTGTTTTTT. Encoded protein: CASSRTDDNTQLFF.

The rearrangement uses TRBV11-2 and TRBJ1-1; D gene uncertain. The CDR3 extends over 15 amino acids. V was clipped by 0 bases and J by 6 bases, with 14 bases between them. Germline lookup yields CDR1 SGHAT and CDR2 FQNNGV. Here the CDR3 DNA reads TGTGCCAGCAGCTTAGAGGAGATTGCGTCCGCTGAAGCTTTCTTT. This translates into CASSLEEIASAEAFF.

The chain recombines TRBV5-1 with TRBJ2-1; TRBD2 matches at 8 bases. From germline, CDR1 is SGHRS and CDR2 YFSETQ. This CDR3 has 17 amino acids. V gave up 1 base and J gave up 6 bases; unmatched junction bases: 12. The CDR3 sequence: CASSLFVAGGQGNEQFF. The CDR3 DNA reads TGCGCCAGCAGCTTGTTCGTTGCGGGAGGTCAGGGCAATGAGCAGTTCTTC.

The chain carries TRBV24-1 and TRBJ2-1, with D perhaps matching TRBD2 (6 bases). CDR1 and CDR2 from the germline V gene are KGHDR and SFDVKD. Between the trimmed V and J ends, which lost 5 bases and 5 bases, there was a span of 9 bases. The CDR3 covers 13 residues. CDR3 nucleotides: TGTGCCACCAGTGCCGGGGGAAACAATGAGCAGTTCTTC. The encoded protein is CATSAGGNNEQFF.

The gene calls are TRBV28 and TRBJ2-3; TRBD1 aligns across 8 bases. Germline V CDR1 and CDR2: MDHEN, SYDVKM. The V segment lost 5 bases and the J segment 3 bases; nucleotides outside the gene matches: 10. This CDR3 contains 16 residues. The CDR3 sequence is CASSLGPDRDTDTQYF. DNA of the CDR3: TGTGCCAGCAGTCTAGGGCCGGACAGGGATACAGATACGCAGTATTTT.

This chain connects TRBV6-5 to TRBJ1-5, with D uncertain. The CDR3 consists of 14 residues. Germline V CDR1 and CDR2: MNHEY, SVGAGI. Deletions cut 1 base from V and 7 bases from J, with 11 bases between. CDR3 protein: CASSYFEARQPQHF. CDR3 in DNA: TGTGCCAGCAGTTACTTTGAAGCTCGACAGCCCCAGCATTTT.